Each of the 2 T cell receptor beta chains below was sequenced from the same sample in a study of OX40 agonist ivuxolimab in advanced cancers. The repertoire was sequenced with immunoSEQ multiplex PCR; TCRdb's copy has only in-frame clones and lacks some. The repertoire has 40,000 to 50,000 clones, about 88% of them found once; the top ten carry about three fifths. Specimen: CD4+ or CD8+ T cells sorted from blood, collected in a trial of the OX40 agonist ivuxolimab. The receptors originated from an adult with an advanced solid tumor such as melanoma, head and neck, liver or kidney cancer.

The rearrangement joins TRBV19 to TRBJ2-1; 7 positions agree with TRBD2. Germline V gene lookup returns CDR1 LNHDA and CDR2 SQIVND (reference sequence). V was clipped by 3 bases and J by 11 bases; unmatched bases: 13. The CDR3 is made up of 15 amino acids. This chain's CDR3 is CASSIGRRERAKQFF. CDR3 DNA sequence: TGTGCCAGTAGTATTGGCCGGCGGGAGCGCGCTAAGCAGTTCTTC.

The V call is TRBV30, the J call TRBJ1-2, with 10 bases lining up with TRBD1. Germline assignment: CDR1 GTSNPN and CDR2 SVGIG (reference sequence). The CDR3 totals 17 residues. J was trimmed by 6 bases and V by 2 bases; bases with no gene match: 15. CDR3 protein: CAWSRAPTGGAWDGYTF. The CDR3 region has the DNA TGTGCCTGGAGTCGGGCCCCGACAGGGGGCGCGTGGGATGGCTACACCTTC. Combining the CDR3 with reference TRBV30 and TRBJ1-2 gives the whole variable domain SQTIHQWPATLVQPVGSPLSLECTVEGTSNPNLYWYRQAAGRGLQLLFYSVGIGQISSEVPQNLSASRPQDRQFILSSKKLLLSDSGFYLCAWSRAPTGGAWDGYTFGSGTRLTVV.